The 13 T cell receptor beta chains given below trace back to one sample, sequenced in a study of T cell changes during pregnancy in multiple sclerosis (dated by TCRdb to between 2017 and 2020). Library generation was performed with the immunoSEQ multiplex PCR assay. As stored in TCRdb, this immuneACCESS dataset retains in-frame rearrangements with V and J assigned. A fraction of the clones does not appear; measured against another copy, unresolved V genes explain less than half of the discrepancy, and the remainder lacks a known reason. The sample has approximately 30,000 clones on record, about nine tenths of them singletons. Roughly 10% of the sample lies in the top ten. Sequencing was performed on CD8+ T cells from peripheral blood mononuclear cells, taken in the first trimester of pregnancy. These receptors were obtained from a female donor with multiple sclerosis, enrolled in a pregnancy study.

The chain links TRBV2 to TRBJ2-1; 7 nucleotides line up with TRBD2. The CDR3 loop spans 14 amino acids. J gave up 12 bases and V 1 base, and 9 bases lay outside the gene matches. CDR1 and CDR2 (germline): SNHLY, FYNNEI. This CDR3 reads CASSEGSSGEVQFF. Here the CDR3 DNA reads TGTGCCAGCAGTGAAGGGTCTAGCGGCGAGGTGCAGTTCTTC.

The chain has TRBV4-1 and TRBJ2-7; D remains ambiguous. CDR3 length: 15 residues. V was cut by 1 base and J by 0 bases, with 10 bases left in between. Per germline, CDR1 MGHRA and CDR2 YSYEKL. This chain's CDR3 is CASSQVMVSSYEQYF. CDR3 coding DNA: TGCGCCAGCAGCCAAGTTATGGTCAGCTCCTACGAGCAGTACTTC.

CDR3 sequence: CASSIDAGVSTDTQYF. The CDR3 DNA reads as TGTGCCAGTAGTATAGATGCGGGGGTTAGCACAGATACGCAGTATTTT. The rearrangement joins TRBV19 to TRBJ2-3, with 7 positions matching TRBD2. Per germline, CDR1 LNHDA and CDR2 SQIVND (reference sequence). J gave up 0 bases and V 0 bases, and 3 bases lay outside the gene matches. The CDR3 is 16 amino acids.

The genes are TRBV5-4 and TRBJ2-7; the D gene is possibly TRBD1 (5 bases). The CDR3 totals 14 residues. Trimming removed 4 bases at V and 5 bases at J, with 16 bases between. Germline CDR1 SGHNT, CDR2 YYREEE (reference sequence). CDR3 bases: TGTGCCAGCAGCACCGACACAGGACCCGACGAGCAGTACTTC. This translates into CASSTDTGPDEQYF.

This sequence joins TRBV27 and TRBJ2-2, with 11 bases fitting TRBD2. CDR3 length: 16 amino acids. The ends lost 6 bases at V and 6 bases at J; junction bases unmatched: 9. CDR1 is MNHEY, CDR2 SMNVEV, per germline (reference sequence). CDR3 in amino acids: CASRYGLAGGAGELFF. CDR3 coding DNA: TGTGCCAGCAGATACGGACTAGCGGGCGGGGCCGGGGAGCTGTTTTTT.

In DNA, the CDR3 is TGCGCCAGCAGCCAAGAGGCAGGGATGAACACTGAAGCTTTCTTT. Protein sequence: CASSQEAGMNTEAFF. The chain uses TRBV4-3 and TRBJ1-1; perhaps TRBD1 as D (5 bases). V was clipped by 0 bases and J by 0 bases, with 8 bases between them. CDR3 length: 15 amino acids. Germline V CDR1 and CDR2: LGHNA, YSLEER.

The chain uses TRBV9 and TRBJ1-6; D ambiguous. The V and J ends lost 3 bases and 14 bases respectively, with 24 bases between them. There are 16 residues in the CDR3. Per the germline V gene, CDR1 is SGDLS and CDR2 is YYNGEE. The chain's CDR3 is CASSGDFGGGLVALHF. The CDR3 nucleotides are TGTGCCAGCAGCGGGGATTTTGGTGGTGGACTAGTTGCCCTCCACTTT.

The chain joins TRBV10-3 to TRBJ2-5; the match to TRBD2 covers 10 bases. Trimming cost V 2 bases and J 1 base; bases outside gene matches: 10. The CDR3 has 18 amino acids. Germline CDR1 is ENHRY and CDR2 is SYGVKD. Written as DNA, the CDR3 is TGTGCCATCAGTGAGCGGCTAGCGGGAGAAAGAGTCCAAGAGACCCAGTACTTC. It is translated as CAISERLAGERVQETQYF.

In DNA, the CDR3 is TGCGCCAGCAGCTTGGAAAGCAGGGGTTATGGCTACACCTTC. It translates to CASSLESRGYGYTF. The V and J genes are TRBV5-1 and TRBJ1-2, with a tentative D call TRBD1 (6 bases). The germline CDR1 and CDR2 sequences are SGHRS and YFSETQ. This CDR3 has 14 residues. With 0 bases removed from V and 5 bases from J, the gap between germline ends came to 11 bases. The variable domain in full, with the rest retrieved from reference TRBV5-1 and TRBJ1-2, is KAGVTQTPRYLIKTRGQQVTLSCSPISGHRSVSWYQQTPGQGLQFLFEYFSETQRNKGNFPGRFSGRQFSNSRSEMNVSTLELGDSALYLCASSLESRGYGYTFGSGTRLTVV.

This rearrangement joins TRBV5-4 to TRBJ2-5; 11 bases fit TRBD1. The CDR3 runs to 17 residues. Germline CDR1 and CDR2: SGHNT and YYREEE (reference sequence). V was clipped by 3 bases and J by 5 bases; unmatched bases: 12. This CDR3 reads CASSSGQGGSSMETQYF. Written as DNA, the CDR3 is TGTGCCAGCAGCTCGGGACAGGGGGGTAGTAGTATGGAGACCCAGTACTTC.

This clone was observed a handful of times. The rearrangement joins TRBV19 to TRBJ2-5, with D possibly TRBD2 on 5 matching bases. This CDR3 comprises 16 residues. Germline CDR1 LNHDA, CDR2 SQIVND (reference sequence). The ends were cut back, 1 base at V and 5 bases at J, with 17 bases in the middle. The CDR3 is CASSIGAGEGVETQYF. In DNA, the CDR3 is TGTGCCAGTAGTATAGGGGCTGGAGAGGGAGTGGAGACCCAGTACTTC.

This chain uses TRBV5-1 with TRBJ1-2, with a tentative D call TRBD1 (5 bases). CDR1 and CDR2 from the germline V gene are SGHRS and YFSETQ. This CDR3 comprises 11 residues. The germline V and J ends were trimmed by 8 bases and 7 bases, with 12 bases remaining between them. The CDR3 spells CASGHASGYTF. As DNA, the CDR3 is TGCGCCAGTGGACACGCGTCTGGCTACACCTTC.

The chain uses TRBV9 and TRBJ2-7, with TRBD1 matching over 9 bases. The CDR3 loop spans 14 amino acids. Germline-derived CDR1 and CDR2 are SGDLS and YYNGEE. Trimming at V came to 2 bases and at J to 2 bases, leaving 2 bases not matched to a gene. CDR3 residues: CASSVGQGAYEQYF. The DNA of the CDR3 is TGTGCCAGCAGCGTGGGACAGGGTGCCTACGAGCAGTACTTC.